These T cell receptor beta chains were read from a single sample in a study of cytomegalovirus exposure and HLA in healthy donors. Here immunoSEQ multiplex PCR was the method, and the copy in TCRdb shows in-frame clones only, minus some. The sample lists roughly 140,000 clones; less than 9.5% were seen once. The sample taken for sequencing was PBMCs. These receptors originate from a male donor in good health and CMV-seronegative. The CDR3 runs from the conserved cysteine through the conserved F or W. The D gene is left open where the match is weak. Part of the rows lack a size; the others show once, few, many or a class for expanded clones.

v_call,clone_size,d_call,j_call,cdr3_aa,cdr3_nt
TRBV28,.,.,TRBJ2-7,CASSLTLDAAYEQYF,TGTGCCAGCAGTTTAACTTTAGATGCCGCCTACGAGCAGTACTTC
TRBV28,few,TRBD2,TRBJ2-3,CASSPRASGADTQYF,TGTGCCAGCAGTCCCAGGGCTAGCGGGGCAGATACGCAGTATTTT
TRBV28,.,.,TRBJ1-6,CASSLYRQGNSPLHF,TGTGCCAGCAGTTTATATCGGCAGGGAAATTCACCCCTCCACTTT
TRBV23-1,.,.,TRBJ1-4,CASSQFRTEQTGEKLFF,TGCGCCAGCAGTCAATTCAGGACAGAACAAACAGGGGAAAAACTGTTTTTT
TRBV6-1,few,.,TRBJ1-1,CASSEAAGGNTEAFF,TGTGCCAGCAGTGAAGCAGCGGGGGGGAACACTGAAGCTTTCTTT
TRBV29-1,.,.,TRBJ1-2,CSVEGTGYNYGYTF,TGCAGCGTTGAAGGTACAGGTTATAACTATGGCTACACCTTC
TRBV19,few,TRBD1,TRBJ1-5,CASSMDRSLTYSNQPQHF,TGTGCCAGTAGTATGGACAGGAGCCTAACTTATAGCAATCAGCCCCAGCATTTT
TRBV7-9,.,.,TRBJ2-5,CASTRTETQYF,TGTGCCAGCACCAGAACGGAGACCCAGTACTTC
TRBV4-1,.,TRBD1,TRBJ1-1,CASSQVIQGAAEAFF,TGCGCCAGCAGCCAAGTAATCCAGGGGGCGGCTGAAGCTTTCTTT
TRBV19,.,.,TRBJ1-1,CASSTRPGMNTEAFF,TGTGCCAGTAGTACCCGACCGGGTATGAACACTGAAGCTTTCTTT
TRBV30,.,TRBD1,TRBJ2-5,CAWSVTPTGWETQYF,TGTGCCTGGAGTGTAACCCCGACAGGGTGGGAGACCCAGTACTTC
TRBV7-2,.,.,TRBJ1-4,CASSLRAGREKLFF,TGTGCCAGCAGCTTACGGGCAGGGCGGGAAAAACTGTTTTTT
TRBV9,.,.,TRBJ2-7,CASSVGGGTEQYF,TGTGCCAGCAGCGTAGGTGGGGGGACCGAGCAGTACTTC
TRBV9,.,.,TRBJ2-7,CASSASRDTPLEQYF,TGTGCCAGCAGCGCCTCGAGGGACACCCCGCTCGAGCAGTACTTC
TRBV4-3,few,.,TRBJ1-4,CASSQPAGRASSEKLFF,TGCGCCAGCAGCCAACCAGCCGGCAGGGCGAGTAGCGAAAAACTGTTTTTT
TRBV5-4,.,TRBD1,TRBJ2-7,CASSPQGQTFYEQYF,TGTGCCAGCAGCCCCCAGGGACAGACTTTCTACGAGCAGTACTTC
TRBV14,.,.,TRBJ1-2,CASSPRYRAGYTF,TGTGCCAGCAGCCCAAGGTACAGGGCCGGCTACACCTTC
TRBV4-1,few,.,TRBJ2-7,CASSQGGTYEQYF,TGCGCCAGCAGCCAAGGAGGAACCTACGAGCAGTACTTC
TRBV13,.,.,TRBJ2-6,CASSLRSSGANVLTF,TGTGCCAGCAGCTTGAGGAGCTCTGGGGCCAACGTCCTGACTTTC
TRBV28,few,TRBD1,TRBJ1-1,CASSFAGGRAFF,TGTGCCAGCAGTTTTGCAGGGGGCAGGGCTTTCTTT
TRBV28,.,TRBD2,TRBJ2-1,CASSFSRSGRGYNEQFF,TGTGCCAGCAGTTTCTCCCGTAGCGGGAGGGGCTACAATGAGCAGTTCTTC
TRBV6-5,few,TRBD1,TRBJ2-4,CASSLSLGTGNIQYF,TGTGCCAGCAGCCTATCTTTGGGGACAGGAAACATTCAGTACTTC
TRBV27,.,.,TRBJ1-2,CASSPGVGENYGYTF,TGTGCCAGCAGTCCTGGTGTAGGGGAAAACTATGGCTACACCTTC
TRBV9,.,.,TRBJ2-1,CASSVSGAGEQFF,TGTGCCAGCAGCGTAAGTGGGGCTGGTGAGCAGTTCTTC
TRBV25-1,.,TRBD2,TRBJ2-4,CATGTRSKNIQYF,TGTGCCACCGGGACTAGAAGTAAAAACATTCAGTACTTC
TRBV6-1,.,.,TRBJ1-4,CASRTDLGLREKLFF,TGTGCCAGCCGGACAGACTTGGGCCTGAGGGAAAAACTGTTTTTT
TRBV5-1,.,.,TRBJ2-3,CASSLNGVVGTDTQYF,TGCGCCAGCAGCTTGAATGGAGTGGTAGGCACAGATACGCAGTATTTT
TRBV7-2,few,.,TRBJ2-3,CASSRRSGGIVRGTDTQYF,TGTGCCAGCAGCCGCCGATCGGGCGGGATAGTAAGGGGCACAGATACGCAGTATTTT
TRBV30,.,.,TRBJ2-7,CAWSVGTLYEQYF,TGTGCCTGGAGTGTGGGGACACTTTACGAGCAGTACTTC
TRBV19,few,TRBD2,TRBJ2-3,CASRLAPGGRTDTQYF,TGTGCCAGTAGATTAGCCCCGGGAGGGCGCACAGATACGCAGTATTTT
TRBV21-1,.,.,TRBJ2-3,CASSHDRASTDTQYF,TGTGCCAGCAGCCACGACAGGGCTAGCACAGATACGCAGTATTTT
TRBV5-3,few,.,TRBJ2-7,CARSLTEREYEQYF,TGTGCCAGAAGCTTGACAGAAAGAGAATACGAGCAGTACTTC
TRBV10-3,few,TRBD2,TRBJ2-1,CAISDRTSGANEQFF,TGTGCCATCAGTGATCGGACTAGCGGGGCCAATGAGCAGTTCTTC
TRBV19,few,.,TRBJ1-1,CASSIDSLPRTEAFF,TGTGCCAGTAGTATCGACAGTCTCCCAAGAACTGAAGCTTTCTTT
TRBV5-1,few,.,TRBJ1-1,CASSGEPQGTTEAFF,TGCGCCAGCAGCGGGGAACCACAGGGAACCACTGAAGCCTTCTTT
TRBV2,.,.,TRBJ1-1,CASSDPFKGEGYTEAFF,TGTGCCAGCAGTGACCCTTTTAAAGGAGAGGGATATACTGAAGCTTTCTTT
TRBV2,few,.,TRBJ2-7,CASSEREIESYEQYF,TGTGCCAGCAGTGAAAGGGAGATAGAATCCTACGAGCAGTACTTC
TRBV6-4,few,.,TRBJ1-1,CASSDPRAEGEAFF,TGTGCCAGCAGTGACCCCCGGGCTGAGGGTGAAGCTTTCTTT
TRBV7-2,.,.,TRBJ2-2,CASSLRTFGTGELFF,TGTGCCAGCAGCTTAAGGACTTTTGGGACCGGGGAGCTGTTTTTT
TRBV9,.,.,TRBJ1-4,CASSASQGKGEKLFF,TGTGCCAGCAGCGCCTCGCAGGGAAAAGGCGAAAAACTGTTTTTT
TRBV7-8,.,.,TRBJ2-4,CASSLSDLGQSDIQYF,TGTGCCAGCAGCCTCTCAGACTTGGGACAATCAGACATTCAGTACTTC
TRBV11-3,.,.,TRBJ2-5,CASSLGLRGTPPEHQETQYF,TGTGCCAGCAGCTTAGGTCTCAGAGGGACACCACCGGAACACCAAGAGACCCAGTACTTC
TRBV4-3,few,TRBD2,TRBJ2-1,CASSRGLAGTFEQFF,TGCGCCAGCAGCCGCGGACTAGCGGGGACATTTGAGCAGTTCTTC
TRBV7-9,.,TRBD1,TRBJ1-1,CASSPYPGQREEDVPEAFF,TGTGCCAGCAGCCCTTACCCGGGACAGAGAGAGGAAGACGTGCCTGAAGCTTTCTTT
TRBV28,few,TRBD2,TRBJ2-7,CASRLAGAYEQYF,TGTGCCAGCCGACTAGCGGGAGCCTACGAGCAGTACTTC
TRBV28,.,.,TRBJ1-1,CASSLRGNTEAFF,TGTGCCAGCAGTTTACGCGGTAACACTGAAGCTTTCTTT
TRBV6-5,.,.,TRBJ1-5,CASSYGQGNQPQHF,TGTGCCAGCAGTTACGGGCAGGGGAATCAGCCCCAGCATTTT
TRBV4-3,.,TRBD1,TRBJ2-7,CASSQAGQYYEQYF,TGCGCCAGCAGCCAAGCGGGACAGTACTACGAGCAGTACTTC